This TCR beta chain was retrieved from a study of molecular identifiers for immune sequencing clone quantification. TCRdb reanalysed the PCR reads using MiXCR and keeps one entry per CDR3 protein. The sample contains 8,500 to 11,000 distinct CDR3 sequences, roughly a fifth of which appear only once. In this sample, this clonotype is medium-sized. Trimming removed 0 bases at V and 6 bases at J, with 9 bases between. Germline-derived CDR1 and CDR2 are SGHDN and FVKESK. This CDR3 has 13 residues. Sequenced input: naive CD8+ T cells from blood, with Jurkat cell RNA spiked in. This sample's subset: FACS-sorted CD8+CD4-CCR7+CD45RA+ naive T cells. V gene TRBV14 combines with J gene TRBJ2-7; D ambiguous. The receptor's source is a human donor in good health. Some libraries in this study had Jurkat cell RNA spiked in. CDR3 sequence (DNA): TGTGCCAGCAGCCAAGAGTCCCCCCGCGAGCAGTACTTC. It is translated as CASSQESPREQYF.